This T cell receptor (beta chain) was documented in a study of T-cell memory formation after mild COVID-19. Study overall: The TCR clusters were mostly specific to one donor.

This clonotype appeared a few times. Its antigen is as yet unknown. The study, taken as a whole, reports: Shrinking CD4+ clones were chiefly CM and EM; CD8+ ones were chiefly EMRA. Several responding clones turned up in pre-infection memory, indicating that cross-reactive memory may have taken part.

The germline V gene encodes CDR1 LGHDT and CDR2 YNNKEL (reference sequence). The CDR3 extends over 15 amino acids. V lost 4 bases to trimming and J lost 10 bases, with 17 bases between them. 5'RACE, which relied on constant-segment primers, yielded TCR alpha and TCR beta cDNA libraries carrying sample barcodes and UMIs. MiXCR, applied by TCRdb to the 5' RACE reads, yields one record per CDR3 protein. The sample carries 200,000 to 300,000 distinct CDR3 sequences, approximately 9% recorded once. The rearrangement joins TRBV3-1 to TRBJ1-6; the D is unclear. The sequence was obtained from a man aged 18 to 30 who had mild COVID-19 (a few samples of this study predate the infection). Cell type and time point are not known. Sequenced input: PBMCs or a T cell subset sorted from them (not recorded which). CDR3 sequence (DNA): TGTGCCAGCAGCCCGACTTGGCCTGATAGGTCACCCCTCCACTTT. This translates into CASSPTWPDRSPLHF.